Only a few counts were recorded for the clone carrying this T cell receptor (beta chain). No antigen is known for it. Trimming cost V 6 bases and J 1 base; bases outside gene matches: 1. The germline V gene has CDR1 MNHNS and CDR2 SASEGT. The CDR3 length is 13 residues. This sample was taken from a study of metastatic and nonmetastatic thyroid tumors. Study at large: It was across blood and tumor or nodule tissue from malignant and benign thyroid patients that repertoires were compared.

In the study's own analysis: Using the CDR3 differences seen across clinicopathological groups, the authors built a distant-metastasis classifier for papillary thyroid cancer, which was meant to discriminate distant-metastatic patients. Through MiXCR, TCRdb re-clonotyped the PCR reads. These V and J calls rely on TCRdb rather than the paper's analysis. The repertoire holds approximately 41,000 clones, more than 25% seen once, with more than 8% in the top ten. Until they underwent thyroid surgery, no patient had received any treatment. Points from the study as a whole: Compared with benign nodules, malignant thyroid tumors were reported to have significantly higher TCR beta diversity in both blood and tumor.

The chain joins TRBV6-1 to TRBJ1-1, with 8 bases lining up with TRBD1. The TCR was taken from a male donor with papillary thyroid cancer or a benign thyroid nodule (not recorded which). Some clones in this sample may be carry-over from other donors' samples. Sequencing was carried out using blood. DNA for the CDR3: TGTGCCAGCAGCGACAGGGGGAACACTGAAGCTTTCTTT. Translation: CASSDRGNTEAFF.